Listed below are T cell receptor beta chains from one sample, sequenced in a study of regulatory T cells in long-lasting Graves disease. TCRdb ran MiXCR on the multiplex PCR reads and lists one entry per CDR3 protein. The table records 350,000 to 550,000 distinct CDR3 sequences, 14% to 15% of them present only once. These data were also reused for a study on T cells in Graves' hyperthyroidism and ophthalmopathy.

Sequencing used peripheral blood mononuclear cells (PBMCs), obtained at new diagnosis, from a patient treated with antithyroid drugs. These receptors were collected from a woman aged 25 to 39 with Graves disease. Both conserved end residues are part of each CDR3. The order of the fields is V gene, J gene, D gene, CDR3 protein. D genes are given only for firm matches.

TRBV6-2/TRBV6-3,TRBJ2-5,TRBD2,CASSYGASGSGETQYF
TRBV2,TRBJ1-4,-,CASGPTNEKLFF
TRBV19,TRBJ2-1,-,CASSRGASSYNEQFF
TRBV6-5,TRBJ2-3,-,CASSYLGGYTQYF
TRBV11-2,TRBJ2-7,-,CASSLVVWEVPSSHEQYF
TRBV30,TRBJ2-1,-,CAWKGTYNEQFF
TRBV2,TRBJ2-3,-,CASSELGGVADTQYF
TRBV19,TRBJ2-1,TRBD2,CASSEDSGVSYNEQFF
TRBV5-1,TRBJ2-1,-,CASSLGHSSYNEQFF
TRBV9,TRBJ2-2,-,CASSPPGVSRGELFF
TRBV20-1,TRBJ2-1,-,CSASRDGFFSYNEQFF
TRBV2,TRBJ1-2,-,CASSEGRIGGYTF
TRBV6-1,TRBJ2-3,TRBD2,CASTPGDAGGDTQYF
TRBV14,TRBJ1-1,TRBD1,CASSEGARLTTEAFF
TRBV29-1,TRBJ2-1,TRBD2,CSAGAGGPNEQFF
TRBV24-1,TRBJ2-3,TRBD2,CATSDSPSGVTDTQYF
TRBV30,TRBJ2-1,TRBD2,CARGDSYNEQFF
TRBV5-1,TRBJ2-3,-,CASSFQMEVDTQYF
TRBV2,TRBJ1-5,-,CASQRESNQPQHF
TRBV5-4,TRBJ2-3,-,CASSLRQADTQYF
TRBV2,TRBJ1-1,-,CASSAASNTEAFF
TRBV6-1,TRBJ2-7,TRBD1,CASRRTGTGPYEQYF
TRBV15,TRBJ2-2,-,CATSYQTTNTGELFF
TRBV27,TRBJ2-1,-,CASSFRNEQFF
TRBV7-9,TRBJ2-5,-,CASSLQTGSVETQYF
TRBV7-3,TRBJ1-2,-,CASSLSATGIGGYTF
TRBV6-2/TRBV6-3,TRBJ2-3,-,CASSPLTEPSTDTQFF
TRBV15,TRBJ2-7,-,CATSRDVLAEQYF
TRBV4-3,TRBJ2-5,TRBD2,CASSQLSGGSETQYF
TRBV10-1,TRBJ2-5,TRBD2,CASSYGTSGTETQYF
TRBV7-9,TRBJ2-1,TRBD2,CASTPIAGGSDDEQFF
TRBV7-9,TRBJ1-2,-,CASSSFLNGYTF
TRBV7-9,TRBJ2-3,TRBD2,CASSPGLAGGLSTDTQYF
TRBV20-1,TRBJ1-6,TRBD1,CSARTGASMNSPLHF
TRBV9,TRBJ2-1,-,CASSEVGGSSYNEQFF
TRBV20-1,TRBJ1-5,-,CSAPQGGNQPQHF
TRBV27,TRBJ2-1,TRBD1,CASSTLDWTGVNEQFF